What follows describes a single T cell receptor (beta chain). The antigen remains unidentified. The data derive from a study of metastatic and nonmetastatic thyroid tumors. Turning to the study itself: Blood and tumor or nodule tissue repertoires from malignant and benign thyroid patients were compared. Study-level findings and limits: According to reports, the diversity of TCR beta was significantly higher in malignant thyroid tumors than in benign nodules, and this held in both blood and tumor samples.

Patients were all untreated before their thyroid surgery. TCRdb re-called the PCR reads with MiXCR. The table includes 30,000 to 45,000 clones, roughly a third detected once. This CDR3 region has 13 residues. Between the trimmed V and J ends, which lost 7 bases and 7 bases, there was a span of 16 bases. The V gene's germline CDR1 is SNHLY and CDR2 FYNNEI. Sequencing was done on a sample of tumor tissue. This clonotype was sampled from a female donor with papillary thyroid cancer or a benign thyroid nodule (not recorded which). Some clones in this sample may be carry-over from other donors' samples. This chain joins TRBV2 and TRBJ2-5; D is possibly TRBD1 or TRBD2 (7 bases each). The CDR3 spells CASIQTGRATQYF. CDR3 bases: TGTGCCAGCATTCAGACAGGGAGGGCGACCCAGTACTTC.